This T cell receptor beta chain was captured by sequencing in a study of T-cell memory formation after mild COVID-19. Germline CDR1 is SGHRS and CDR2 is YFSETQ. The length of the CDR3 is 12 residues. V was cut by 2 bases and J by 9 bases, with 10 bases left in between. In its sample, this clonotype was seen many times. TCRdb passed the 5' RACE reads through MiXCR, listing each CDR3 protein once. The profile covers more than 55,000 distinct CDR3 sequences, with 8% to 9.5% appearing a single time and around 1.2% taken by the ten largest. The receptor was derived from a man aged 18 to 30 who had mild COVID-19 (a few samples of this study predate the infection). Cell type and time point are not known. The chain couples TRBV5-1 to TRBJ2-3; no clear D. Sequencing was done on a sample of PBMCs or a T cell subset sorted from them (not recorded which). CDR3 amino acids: CASSFSLQTQYF. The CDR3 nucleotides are TGCGCCAGCAGCTTCAGCCTCCAGACGCAGTATTTT.